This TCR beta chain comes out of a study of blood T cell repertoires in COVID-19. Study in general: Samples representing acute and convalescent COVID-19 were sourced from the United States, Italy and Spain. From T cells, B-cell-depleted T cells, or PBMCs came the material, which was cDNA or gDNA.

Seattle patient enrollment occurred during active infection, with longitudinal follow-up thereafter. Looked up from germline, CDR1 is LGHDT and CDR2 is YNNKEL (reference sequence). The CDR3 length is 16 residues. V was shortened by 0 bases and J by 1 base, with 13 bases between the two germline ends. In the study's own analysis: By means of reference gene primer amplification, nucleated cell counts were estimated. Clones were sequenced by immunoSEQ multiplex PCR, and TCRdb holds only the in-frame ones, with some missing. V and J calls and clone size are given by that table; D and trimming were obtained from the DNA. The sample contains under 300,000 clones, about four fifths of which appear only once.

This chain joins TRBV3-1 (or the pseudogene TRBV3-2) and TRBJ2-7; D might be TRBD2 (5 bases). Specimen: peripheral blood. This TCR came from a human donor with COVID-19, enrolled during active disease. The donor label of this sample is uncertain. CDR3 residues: CASSQDLSGSSYEQYF. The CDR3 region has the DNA TGTGCCAGCAGCCAAGATTTGAGCGGCTCTTCCTACGAGCAGTACTTC.